This TCR beta chain stems from a study of blood T cell repertoires in COVID-19. CDR3 length equals 15 residues. Germline loops: CDR1 SGHRS, CDR2 YFSETQ. V lost 5 bases to trimming and J lost 1 base, with 16 bases between them. Method: immunoSEQ multiplex PCR; TCRdb's copy keeps in-frame clones and lacks some. Counted here are about 160,000 clones, around 85% occurring once; the ten biggest clones make up around 6.9%. This chain connects TRBV5-1 to TRBJ2-7; a weak D match, TRBD1 (6 bases). This clonotype was obtained from a man older than 75 with COVID-19, enrolled during active disease. Sequencing was performed on peripheral blood. The CDR3 is CASRNQGTLSYEQYF. The CDR3, as DNA: TGCGCCAGCAGAAATCAGGGGACCCTATCCTACGAGCAGTACTTC. Together with reference TRBV5-1 and TRBJ2-7, the CDR3 gives the full variable domain: KAGVTQTPRYLIKTRGQQVTLSCSPISGHRSVSWYQQTPGQGLQFLFEYFSETQRNKGNFPGRFSGRQFSNSRSEMNVSTLELGDSALYLCASRNQGTLSYEQYFGPGTRLTVT.